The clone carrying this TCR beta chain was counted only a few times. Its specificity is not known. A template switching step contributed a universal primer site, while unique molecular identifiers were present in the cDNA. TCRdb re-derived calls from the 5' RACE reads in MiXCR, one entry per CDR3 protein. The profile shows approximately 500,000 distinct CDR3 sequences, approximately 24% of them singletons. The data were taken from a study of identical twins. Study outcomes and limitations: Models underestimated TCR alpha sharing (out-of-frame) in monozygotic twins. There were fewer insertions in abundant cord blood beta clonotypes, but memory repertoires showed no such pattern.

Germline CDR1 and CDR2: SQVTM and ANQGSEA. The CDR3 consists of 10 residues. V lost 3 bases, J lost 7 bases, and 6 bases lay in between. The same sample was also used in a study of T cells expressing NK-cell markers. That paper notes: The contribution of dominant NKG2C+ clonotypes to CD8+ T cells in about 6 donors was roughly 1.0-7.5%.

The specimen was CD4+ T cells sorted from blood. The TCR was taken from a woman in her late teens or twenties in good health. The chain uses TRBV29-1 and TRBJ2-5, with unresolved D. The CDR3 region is CSVDLGTQYF. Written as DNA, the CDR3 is TGCAGCGTTGATCTGGGGACCCAGTACTTC.